This record covers a single TCR beta chain. Its target antigen remains unknown. The sample holds no much larger clone one base away, and base qualities are not on file. The sample originates from a study of identical twins (dated by TCRdb to between 2015 and 2016). Background on the whole study: To test whether fetal clonotypes persist, this study deep-sequenced TCR alpha and beta repertoires from monozygotic twins, from unrelated adults of various ages, and from cord blood. To rule out contamination, the twin experiments were replicated at different times with different library preparation protocols. What the authors observed across the whole study: Zero-insertion analyses could be partly confounded by invariant T cells such as MAIT and iNKT, although diverse VJ usage argued against such confounding for most clonotypes. The excess sharing between twins in beta out-of-frame sequences was weaker because fewer shared sequences reduced the signal-to-noise ratio. Because the same donors could not be followed over many years, conclusions were based on cross-sectional statistical analysis. Abundant cord blood beta clonotypes had fewer insertions, young adult naive repertoires showed a similar but weaker trend, and memory repertoires showed no such trend. Compared with coincidental sharing between unrelated individuals, out-of-frame TCR alpha sequences shared between twins had an excess of sequences with low generation probability. In monozygotic twins, recombination models systematically underestimated out-of-frame TCR alpha sharing, but the models matched the sharing seen between unrelated individuals.

Receptor amplification or capture employed 5' RACE. Sequencing instrument: Illumina HiSeq 2000. Template switching introduced a universal primer binding site; the final cDNA contained a unique molecular identifier, enabling accurate counting of TCR cDNA molecules. First-strand cDNA for TCR alpha and beta chains was synthesized from specific primers in the conserved constant-segment region. Each cDNA library was double barcoded, with a SMART-Mk sample barcode plus Illumina barcodes, to control for contamination. TruSeq adapter sequences and Illumina sample barcodes were added in two successive PCR steps. TCR alpha and beta cDNA libraries were sequenced on the Illumina HiSeq platform with custom primers. The original methods were these. MiGEC processed the raw reads to extract unique molecular identifiers, while MiXCR was used to determine the CDR3 positions. For each individual, recombination models were inferred using an EM algorithm with the repgenHMM and IGoR tools. The tcR package in R was used for shared clonotype analysis, with sharing normalized by the product of cloneset sizes. To study raw recombination without the effects of thymic and clonal selection, out-of-frame nonproductive sequences were analyzed. The public reads were quality trimmed at Q25 with fastp and then assembled into clones with MiXCR by TCRdb, keeping productive beta chains. Identical CDR3 proteins give one entry, which carries the most common genes and DNA. The authors' filters were not applied to this entry. For this sample there are 1.5 million or so distinct CDR3 sequences; more than 30% appear just once. Of the sample, about 0.27% falls within the top ten clones.

Including the terminal cysteine and phenylalanine, the CDR3 comprises 13 residues. Only CDR3 DNA remains: 39 bases, in frame from the first base. All donors were healthy Caucasians. The source material was cord blood. The V and J genes are TRBV21-1 and TRBJ2-5; TRBD1 is the table's D call and was not checked against the DNA. TRBV21-1 is tagged as a pseudogene. This TCR came from a newborn girl in good health. This receptor carries the CDR3 CASRDRGGKTQYF. Here is the DNA: TGTGCCAGCAGGGACAGGGGCGGGAAGACCCAGTACTTC.